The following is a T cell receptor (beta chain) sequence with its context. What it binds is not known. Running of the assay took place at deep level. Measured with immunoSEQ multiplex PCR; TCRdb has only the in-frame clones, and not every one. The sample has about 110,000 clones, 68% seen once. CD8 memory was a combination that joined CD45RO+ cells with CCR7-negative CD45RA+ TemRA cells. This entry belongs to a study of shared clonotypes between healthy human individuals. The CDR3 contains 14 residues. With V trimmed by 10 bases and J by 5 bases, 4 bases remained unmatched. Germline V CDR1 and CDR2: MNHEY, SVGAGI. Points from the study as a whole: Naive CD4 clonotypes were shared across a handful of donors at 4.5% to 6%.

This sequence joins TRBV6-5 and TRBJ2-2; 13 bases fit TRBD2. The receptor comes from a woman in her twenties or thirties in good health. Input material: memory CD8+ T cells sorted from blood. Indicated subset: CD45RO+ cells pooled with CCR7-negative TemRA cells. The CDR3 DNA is TGTGCCACCTGGACTAGCGGGGGTACCGGGGAGCTGTTTTTT. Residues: CATWTSGGTGELFF.